What follows are 30 T cell receptor beta chains derived from one specimen sequenced in a study of a mutant IDH1 vaccine in newly diagnosed glioma. Their antigen targets remain unknown. The repertoire was sequenced with immunoSEQ multiplex PCR; TCRdb's copy has only in-frame clones and lacks some. The sample lists 60,000 to 65,000 clones, less than 90% occurring once. Stated time point: week 35, safety follow-up. In every dose of vaccine, 300 ug of mutant IDH1 20-mer peptide was given alongside topical imiquimod. Sequencing was performed on PBMCs, taken from a glioma patient whose treatment included an IDH1 peptide vaccine. The receptors here all came from a man aged 25 to 40 with glioma.

CDR3 protein: CASSLTAYGYTF. As DNA, the CDR3 is TGTGCCAGCAGCTTGACTGCTTATGGCTACACCTTC. The chain links TRBV5-6 to TRBJ1-2; D ambiguous. V shed 1 base and J shed 5 bases, with 6 bases lying between them. This CDR3 has 12 amino acids. Germline-derived CDR1 and CDR2 are SGHDT and YYEEEE.

This chain uses TRBV7-9 with TRBJ2-5; TRBD1 might be the D (6 bases). The CDR3 loop spans 16 amino acids. V was trimmed by 1 base and J by 3 bases, leaving 15 bases between them. Per germline, CDR1 SEHNR and CDR2 FQNEAQ (reference sequence). The CDR3 loop reads CASSLGDGSGEETQYF. The CDR3 bases are TGTGCCAGCAGCTTAGGGGATGGGTCAGGGGAAGAGACCCAGTACTTC.

This clone was found once. The J gene is TRBJ2-4, the V gene TRBV2, with no clear D. Trimming cost V 5 bases and J 0 bases, with 8 bases left between them. The CDR3 loop spans 14 amino acids. The germline V gene encodes CDR1 SNHLY and CDR2 FYNNEI. CDR3 in amino acids: CASSLGLAKNIQYF. Written as DNA, the CDR3 is TGTGCCAGCAGTCTTGGGTTAGCCAAAAACATTCAGTACTTC. The full variable domain, completed using reference TRBV2 and TRBJ2-4, is EPEVTQTPSHQVTQMGQEVILRCVPISNHLYFYWYRQILGQKVEFLVSFYNNEISEKSEIFDDQFSVERPDGSNFTLKIRSTKLEDSAMYFCASSLGLAKNIQYFGAGTRLSVL.

This clone was counted only a few times. The V call is TRBV6-5, the J call TRBJ1-1, with D uncertain. The CDR3 runs 14 residues. V shed 4 bases and J shed 1 base, with 10 bases lying between them. Germline V gene data show CDR1 as MNHEY and CDR2 as SVGAGI. DNA of the CDR3: TGTGCCAGCAGTTCACCTAGGGAGAACACTGAAGCTTTCTTT. Residues: CASSSPRENTEAFF.

The chain has TRBV5-1 and TRBJ2-1, with D hard to call. The CDR3 is made up of 13 amino acids. Germline lookup yields CDR1 SGHRS and CDR2 YFSETQ. Trimming took 4 bases from V and 5 from J, leaving 10 bases between them. CDR3 DNA sequence: TGCGCCAGCAGCGGTGGGAAGAACAATGAGCAGTTCTTC. Translation: CASSGGKNNEQFF.

In its sample, this clone was seen once. The chain combines TRBV4-1 with TRBJ1-2, with D perhaps TRBD1 (5 bases). CDR1 is MGHRA and CDR2 is YSYEKL in the germline V gene. The ends were cut back, 3 bases at V and 5 bases at J, with 19 bases in the middle. The CDR3 has 16 residues. CDR3 bases: TGCGCCAGCAGCCAGAGCCCCGTCTTGGGACGATATGGCTACACCTTC. Translation gives CASSQSPVLGRYGYTF.

V and J are TRBV19 and TRBJ1-4; possible D gene TRBD1, 6 bases. Germline values: CDR1 LNHDA, CDR2 SQIVND (reference sequence). With 7 bases removed from V and 5 bases from J, the gap between germline ends came to 20 bases. This CDR3 is 16 amino acids long. CDR3 nucleotides: TGTGCCAGTACCGATAGACTCCTCAGGGGAAATGAAAAACTGTTTTTT. It translates to CASTDRLLRGNEKLFF.

The table lists this clone with a few counts. The V gene is TRBV7-2, the J gene TRBJ1-5; D remains unclear. V shed 6 bases and J shed 0 bases, with 6 bases lying between them. This CDR3 is built from 13 residues. Germline V gene data show CDR1 as SGHTA and CDR2 as FQGNSA. The CDR3: CASSGSSNQPQHF. The CDR3 nucleotides are TGTGCCAGCAGTGGGAGTAGCAATCAGCCCCAGCATTTT.

The chain joins TRBV29-1 to TRBJ1-4, with D perhaps TRBD1 (6 bases). Germline CDR1 is SQVTM and CDR2 is ANQGSEA. Trimming took off 2 bases at V and 10 bases at J, with 23 bases between the two ends. The CDR3 has 16 amino acids. CDR3 loop: CSVEWITGGPFRKLFF. Here the CDR3 DNA reads TGCAGCGTTGAATGGATTACGGGGGGCCCCTTTCGAAAACTGTTTTTT.

The chain combines TRBV5-1 with TRBJ1-6; TRBD1 might be the D (5 bases). CDR3 size: 18 residues. V dropped 0 bases and J dropped 7 bases, with 20 bases sitting between them. CDR1 SGHRS and CDR2 YFSETQ come from the germline V gene. The CDR3 here is CASSLAAGSYGWNSPLHF. The CDR3 bases are TGCGCCAGCAGCTTGGCGGCAGGGAGTTATGGATGGAATTCACCCCTCCACTTT.

This chain links TRBV9 with TRBJ2-7, with D unclear. This CDR3 spans 14 amino acids. CDR1 is SGDLS and CDR2 is YYNGEE in the germline V gene. Trimming shortened V by 0 bases and J by 1 base, and 8 bases separated the two germline ends. The CDR3 bases are TGTGCCAGCAGCGTAGACCACAGTTCCTACGAGCAGTACTTC. It yields the protein CASSVDHSSYEQYF.

V and J are TRBV29-1 and TRBJ2-7; possibly TRBD1 for D (6 bases). The CDR3 runs to 13 residues. Germline V gene data show CDR1 as SQVTM and CDR2 as ANQGSEA. V was pared by 7 bases and J by 1 base, with 14 bases between. This CDR3 is CSAIRGNSYEQYF. The CDR3 DNA reads as TGCAGCGCCATCAGGGGAAATTCCTACGAGCAGTACTTC.

This clone was seen only once. The rearrangement joins TRBV15 to TRBJ2-1; the D gene could be TRBD1 or TRBD2 (5 bases each). The ends were cut back, 5 bases at V and 8 bases at J, with 16 bases in the middle. Germline lookup yields CDR1 LNHNV and CDR2 YYDKDF (reference sequence). The CDR3 contains 14 residues. The CDR3 loop reads CATSRGTKNDEQFF. CDR3 sequence (DNA): TGTGCCACCAGCCGAGGGACCAAAAACGATGAGCAGTTCTTC.

The chain carries TRBV15 and TRBJ1-5; tentative D call: TRBD1 (5 bases). Trimming pared 3 bases from V and 5 bases from J, leaving 17 bases between. Germline assignment: CDR1 LNHNV and CDR2 YYDKDF (reference sequence). The CDR3 runs 16 residues. CDR3 coding DNA: TGTGCCACCAGCAGGGAAGGGACTCCCAACCATCAGCCCCAGCATTTT. This sequence encodes CATSREGTPNHQPQHF. The variable domain in full, with the rest retrieved from reference TRBV15 and TRBJ1-5, is DAMVIQNPRYQVTQFGKPVTLSCSQTLNHNVMYWYQQKSSQAPKLLFHYYDKDFNNEADTPDNFQSRRPNTSFCFLDIRSPGLGDTAMYLCATSREGTPNHQPQHFGDGTRLSIL.

The CDR3 reads CASSPTIRSNYGYTF. The CDR3 DNA sequence: TGCGCCAGCAGCCCTACAATAAGATCGAACTATGGCTACACCTTC. V usage is TRBV4-1 and J usage is TRBJ1-2; D is unclear. V lost 4 bases and J 2 bases, leaving 14 bases between the germline ends. This CDR3 is built from 15 residues. Per the germline V gene, CDR1 is MGHRA and CDR2 is YSYEKL.

The chain joins TRBV27 to TRBJ1-2; no reliable D call. The CDR3 is 13 amino acids. CDR1 and CDR2 (germline): MNHEY, SMNVEV (reference sequence). V lost 6 bases to trimming and J lost 4 bases, with 12 bases between them. CDR3 protein: CASSSTGGYGYTF. CDR3 in DNA: TGTGCCAGCAGCAGCACTGGCGGCTATGGCTACACCTTC.

This clone was seen a single time. The J gene is TRBJ2-1, the V gene TRBV29-1; D is uncertain. Trimming removed 4 bases at V and 5 bases at J, with 9 bases between. The CDR3 is made up of 12 amino acids. Germline V gene lookup returns CDR1 SQVTM and CDR2 ANQGSEA. The CDR3, as DNA: TGCAGCGTTGGGTGGTCCCACAATGAGCAGTTCTTC. It specifies CSVGWSHNEQFF.

The chain is built from TRBV6-5 and TRBJ2-3; 8 bases map to TRBD2. Germline lookup yields CDR1 MNHEY and CDR2 SVGAGI. The CDR3 covers 14 residues. The V and J ends lost 7 bases and 1 base, in that order; junction bases with no gene match: 4. The CDR3 DNA is TGTGCCAGCACTAGCGGGTTTCGCACAGATACGCAGTATTTT. This translates into CASTSGFRTDTQYF.

J is TRBJ2-5 and V is TRBV28; 10 nucleotides agree with TRBD2. V shed 6 bases and J 5 bases; nucleotides not matched to a gene: 6. Germline CDR1 is MDHEN and CDR2 is SYDVKM. The CDR3 runs 14 residues. CDR3 residues: CASRLAGVRETQYF. The DNA of the CDR3 is TGTGCCAGCAGGCTAGCGGGGGTCAGGGAGACCCAGTACTTC.

The chain couples TRBV4-1 to TRBJ2-6; a weak D match, TRBD1 (5 bases). Germline assignment: CDR1 MGHRA and CDR2 YSYEKL. This CDR3 is built from 17 residues. V was pared by 4 bases and J by 0 bases, with 13 bases between. CDR3 residues: CASSPPTGSSGANVLTF. In DNA, the CDR3 is TGCGCCAGCAGCCCCCCTACAGGAAGCTCTGGGGCCAACGTCCTGACTTTC.

The V call is TRBV4-1, the J call TRBJ1-4; D gene unclear. The V end lost 11 bases, the J end lost 3 bases, and 13 bases lay between the germline ends. Looked up from germline, CDR1 is MGHRA and CDR2 is YSYEKL. The CDR3 loop spans 13 amino acids. The CDR3 loop is CAGQSKPNEKLFF. DNA of the CDR3: TGCGCCGGTCAATCAAAGCCTAATGAAAAACTGTTTTTT.

The chain recombines TRBV6-6 with TRBJ1-5; no clear D gene. The CDR3 is 14 amino acids. The germline CDR1 and CDR2 sequences are MNHNY and SVGAGI (reference sequence). Deletions cut 4 bases from V and 3 bases from J, with 10 bases between. The CDR3 DNA sequence: TGTGCCAGCAGTTCGACGGATTACAATCAGCCCCAGCATTTT. Residues: CASSSTDYNQPQHF.

The CDR3 sequence: CASSVIIDRGFPEAFF. The CDR3 DNA follows: TGTGCCAGCAGCGTGATAATCGACAGGGGATTCCCTGAAGCTTTCTTT. The chain carries TRBV9 and TRBJ1-1; 8 nucleotides line up with TRBD1. Germline V gene sequence: CDR1 SGDLS, CDR2 YYNGEE. The CDR3 loop spans 16 amino acids. The junction had 12 bases not matched to a gene; V was cut back by 2 bases and J by 6 bases.

The chain couples TRBV10-2 to TRBJ2-1; no reliable D call. V was cut by 1 base and J by 15 bases, with 13 bases left in between. Germline V gene data show CDR1 as WSHSY and CDR2 as SAAADI. The length of the CDR3 is 12 residues. CDR3: CASSELGARRFF. CDR3 nucleotide sequence: TGCGCCAGCAGTGAGTTGGGCGCCCGTCGGTTCTTC.

Written as DNA, the CDR3 is TGTGCCAGCAGTTTTAGTGGATCCTATAATTCACCCCTCCACTTT. The encoded protein is CASSFSGSYNSPLHF. The V gene is TRBV27, the J gene TRBJ1-6; D not resolved. This CDR3 comprises 15 residues. The V gene's germline CDR1 is MNHEY and CDR2 SMNVEV (reference sequence). V dropped 3 bases and J dropped 1 base, with 7 bases sitting between them.

Only one count was recorded for this clone. The CDR3 spells CASTAGGTGYEQYF. DNA for the CDR3: TGTGCCAGCACAGCGGGGGGCACAGGGTACGAGCAGTACTTC. V usage is TRBV28 and J usage is TRBJ2-7, with 9 bases that match TRBD2. J gave up 4 bases and V 7 bases, and 8 bases lay outside the gene matches. CDR3 length: 14 residues. The germline V gene encodes CDR1 MDHEN and CDR2 SYDVKM.

The rearrangement uses TRBV18 and TRBJ2-4, with 7 bases matching TRBD1. The germline V gene encodes CDR1 KGHSH and CDR2 LQKENI. There are 17 residues in the CDR3. The junction had 8 bases not matched to a gene; V was cut back by 1 base and J by 2 bases. CDR3 in amino acids: CASSPLGPRGSKNIQYF. The CDR3, as DNA: TGTGCCAGCTCACCACTTGGCCCCAGGGGGTCCAAAAACATTCAGTACTTC.

The chain employs TRBV7-8 and TRBJ1-1; D is ambiguous. Germline CDR1 is SGHVS and CDR2 is FQNEAQ. Trimming took 5 bases from V and 6 from J, leaving 16 bases between them. This CDR3 has 14 amino acids. CDR3 sequence reads: CASSEKEARAEAFF. The CDR3 DNA reads TGTGCCAGCAGCGAGAAGGAGGCACGGGCTGAAGCTTTCTTT.

The CDR3 DNA sequence: TGTGCCAGCAGTTCCCCCAGCGGGTATACTGAAGCTTTCTTT. Translation gives CASSSPSGYTEAFF. This sequence joins TRBV28 and TRBJ1-1; D gene unclear. Germline V gene sequence: CDR1 MDHEN, CDR2 SYDVKM. The V and J ends lost 4 bases and 5 bases respectively, with 14 bases between them. The CDR3 loop spans 14 amino acids.

The rearrangement uses TRBV2 and TRBJ1-1; maybe TRBD1 (6 bases). Between the trimmed V and J ends, which lost 5 bases and 5 bases, there was a span of 15 bases. Looked up from germline, CDR1 is SNHLY and CDR2 is FYNNEI. The CDR3 is made up of 14 amino acids. CDR3: CASSSQGRRTEAFF. For the CDR3, the DNA is TGTGCCAGCAGTTCCCAGGGGCGTCGGACTGAAGCTTTCTTT.